A single sample gave rise to the 14 T cell receptor beta chains below, sequenced in a study of OX40 agonist ivuxolimab in advanced cancers. The protocol was immunoSEQ multiplex PCR, while the TCRdb copy is restricted to in-frame clones and leaves out a portion. The sample holds some 60,000 clones; roughly 93% are singletons and the top ten take roughly 19%. The specimen comprised CD4+ or CD8+ T cells sorted from blood, sampled in a trial of the OX40 agonist ivuxolimab. All receptors derive from an adult with an advanced solid tumor such as melanoma, head and neck, liver or kidney cancer.

The chain combines TRBV4-1 with TRBJ2-7; 9 bases are a match to TRBD1. The germline V gene has CDR1 MGHRA and CDR2 YSYEKL. Trimming removed 4 bases from V and 0 bases from J; junction bases left unmatched: 1. This CDR3 region has 14 residues. CDR3 region: CASSPGQGSYEQYF. DNA for the CDR3: TGCGCCAGCAGCCCGGGACAGGGCTCCTACGAGCAGTACTTC.

This rearrangement joins TRBV5-6 to TRBJ2-1; D unclear. Germline CDR1 SGHDT, CDR2 YYEEEE. The CDR3 runs to 12 residues. The ends were cut back, 4 bases at V and 4 bases at J, with 6 bases in the middle. The CDR3 protein is CASSTAYNEQFF. CDR3 nucleotides: TGTGCCAGCAGCACGGCTTACAATGAGCAGTTCTTC.

This sequence joins TRBV6-4 and TRBJ2-1; the match to TRBD2 covers 7 bases. V shed 0 bases and J 9 bases; nucleotides not matched to a gene: 2. The CDR3 totals 13 residues. Germline V lookup: CDR1 MRHNA, CDR2 SNTAGT. The CDR3 loop reads CASSDSGLVEQFF. Written as DNA, the CDR3 is TGTGCCAGCAGTGACTCCGGACTAGTTGAGCAGTTCTTC.

V usage is TRBV5-6 and J usage is TRBJ2-1; no clear D gene. Germline CDR1 is SGHDT and CDR2 is YYEEEE. V was shortened by 1 base and J by 7 bases, with 15 bases between the two germline ends. The CDR3 covers 15 residues. The CDR3 DNA reads as TGTGCCAGCAGCTTGAATGAATTCTCAGAAAATGAGCAGTTCTTC. Its translation: CASSLNEFSENEQFF.

The gene calls are TRBV2 and TRBJ2-7, with 11 bases aligning to TRBD2. This CDR3 spans 15 amino acids. Germline V gene sequence: CDR1 SNHLY, CDR2 FYNNEI. With 5 bases clipped from V and 2 bases from J, the junction kept 5 bases outside the gene matches. CDR3 loop: CASSLGLAETYEQYF. The DNA for the CDR3 is TGTGCCAGCAGTTTGGGACTAGCGGAAACCTACGAGCAGTACTTC.

The J gene is TRBJ2-7, the V gene TRBV27; a weak D match, TRBD2 (6 bases). This CDR3 has 15 amino acids. Germline CDR1 MNHEY, CDR2 SMNVEV (reference sequence). The germline V and J ends were trimmed by 5 bases and 4 bases, with 18 bases remaining between them. The CDR3 bases are TGTGCCAGCAGTCCGACCGGCGGGGTCGGATACGAGCAGTACTTC. It codes for CASSPTGGVGYEQYF.

The J gene is TRBJ2-7, the V gene TRBV19; 8 nucleotides match TRBD1. Unmatched junction bases numbered 10, after V lost 5 bases and J lost 4 bases. The CDR3 is 15 amino acids. Germline-derived CDR1 and CDR2 are LNHDA and SQIVND (reference sequence). This CDR3 is CASSWGRGLAYEQYF. As DNA, the CDR3 is TGTGCCAGTAGTTGGGGCAGGGGGCTTGCGTACGAGCAGTACTTC.

The chain links TRBV19 to TRBJ1-4; possibly TRBD1 for D (6 bases). V lost 6 bases, J lost 6 bases, and 14 bases lay in between. CDR3 length: 14 amino acids. CDR1 is LNHDA and CDR2 is SQIVND in the germline V gene (reference sequence). CDR3 in DNA: TGTGCCAGTAGCGAGGACAGTCGGGATGAAAAACTGTTTTTT. It encodes CASSEDSRDEKLFF.

The rearrangement uses TRBV28 and TRBJ1-1; D might be TRBD1 (5 bases). The CDR3 contains 14 residues. V was cut by 1 base and J by 4 bases, with 10 bases left in between. CDR1 MDHEN and CDR2 SYDVKM come from the germline V gene. The CDR3 DNA sequence: TGTGCCAGCAGTTTATCTGGGGGGGGCACTGAAGCTTTCTTT. Its translation: CASSLSGGGTEAFF.

The rearrangement uses TRBV4-2 and TRBJ2-3; D remains unclear. The CDR3 totals 16 residues. V was trimmed by 1 base and J by 2 bases, leaving 13 bases between them. The V gene's germline CDR1 is LGHNA and CDR2 YNFKEQ. CDR3 nucleotide sequence: TGTGCCAGCAGCCAAGTCGGCGGAGAGCTCACAGATACGCAGTATTTT. Protein: CASSQVGGELTDTQYF.

This chain uses TRBV28 with TRBJ2-7; TRBD2 aligns across 11 bases. Germline assignment: CDR1 MDHEN and CDR2 SYDVKM. J was trimmed by 3 bases and V by 2 bases; bases with no gene match: 3. The CDR3 spans 15 residues. The CDR3 DNA reads as TGTGCCAGCAGTTTACTAGCGGGAGGACGCTACGAGCAGTACTTC. Protein sequence: CASSLLAGGRYEQYF.

V usage is TRBV7-8 and J usage is TRBJ1-5; no definite D call. The germline V and J ends were trimmed by 5 bases and 2 bases, with 13 bases remaining between them. The CDR3 loop spans 15 amino acids. The germline V gene has CDR1 SGHVS and CDR2 FQNEAQ. CDR3 nucleotides: TGTGCCAGCAGCCGCGTTGGAGGCGGCAATCAGCCCCAGCATTTT. This encodes CASSRVGGGNQPQHF.

The gene calls are TRBV11-2 and TRBJ1-4, with TRBD1 as a possible D gene (6 bases). Trimming pared 1 base from V and 0 bases from J, leaving 6 bases between. Germline lookup yields CDR1 SGHAT and CDR2 FQNNGV. The CDR3 sequence is 15 residues long. CDR3 amino acids: CASSLGTATNEKLFF. The CDR3 nucleotides read TGTGCCAGCAGCTTAGGGACAGCAACTAATGAAAAACTGTTTTTT.

CDR3 sequence: CASSLFFTDTQYF. The CDR3, as DNA: TGTGCCAGCAGCCTATTTTTCACAGATACGCAGTATTTT. The chain combines TRBV27 with TRBJ2-3; D uncertain. The CDR3 totals 13 residues. V was pared by 6 bases and J by 2 bases, with 9 bases between. Germline assignment: CDR1 MNHEY and CDR2 SMNVEV (reference sequence).